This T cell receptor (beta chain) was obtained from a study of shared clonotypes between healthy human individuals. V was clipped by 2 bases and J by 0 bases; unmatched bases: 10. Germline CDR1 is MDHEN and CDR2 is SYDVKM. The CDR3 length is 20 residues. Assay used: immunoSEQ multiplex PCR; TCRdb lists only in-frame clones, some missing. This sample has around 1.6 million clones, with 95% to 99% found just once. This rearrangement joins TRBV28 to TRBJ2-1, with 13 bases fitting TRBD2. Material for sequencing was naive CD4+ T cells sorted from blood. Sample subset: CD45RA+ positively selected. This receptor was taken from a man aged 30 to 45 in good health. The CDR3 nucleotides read TGTGCCAGCAGTTTACCCCGGACTAGCGGGAGCCAAAACTCCTACAATGAGCAGTTCTTC. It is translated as CASSLPRTSGSQNSYNEQFF.